This T cell receptor beta chain was sequenced during a study of cytomegalovirus exposure and HLA in healthy donors. Use of 60 Vbeta and 13 Jbeta primers characterized the PCR. Using immunoSEQ multiplex PCR, the repertoire was profiled, and TCRdb retains in-frame clones only, with some absent. The top ten hold around 1.8% of the sample, which has more than 200,000 clones, over 60% seen once. CDR1 is SEHNR and CDR2 is FQNEAQ in the germline V gene (reference sequence). The V gene lost 2 bases and the J gene lost 0 bases, with 15 bases spanning the gap. The CDR3 is 17 amino acids. The chain is built from TRBV7-9 and TRBJ2-3, with D tentatively TRBD2 (7 bases). Sample: PBMCs. This receptor was identified in a man aged 18 to 30 in good health and CMV-seronegative. The CDR3 DNA is TGTGCCAGCAGCTTACCTAGAGGGGGAGGGAGCACAGATACGCAGTATTTT. It encodes CASSLPRGGGSTDTQYF.